What follows is one T cell receptor beta chain and its context. The data originate from a study of blood T cell repertoires in COVID-19. Study information: Sites across the United States, Italy and Spain contributed samples from acute and convalescent COVID-19. Sources were T cells, B-cell-depleted T cells, or PBMCs; the material itself was cDNA or gDNA.

V lost 5 bases to trimming and J lost 1 base; unmatched junction nucleotides: 3. There are 14 residues in the CDR3. CDR1 SGHTA and CDR2 FQGNSA come from the germline V gene. Authors' methods: By means of reference gene primer amplification, nucleated cell counts were estimated. TCRdb's table, derived via immunoSEQ multiplex PCR, lists solely in-frame clones and lacks some. The V and J calls and the clone size are those of that table, but D and trimming were determined from the DNA. Here the sample spans about 74,000 clones, approximately 80% being singletons. The J gene is TRBJ2-5, the V gene TRBV7-2; 8 bases are a match to TRBD1. This clonotype was obtained from a human donor in a cohort sampled during active COVID-19. The sequencing sample was made of peripheral blood. The CDR3 region has the DNA TGTGCCAGCAGCCCCCAGGGGGCCCAAGAGACCCAGTACTTC. It specifies CASSPQGAQETQYF.